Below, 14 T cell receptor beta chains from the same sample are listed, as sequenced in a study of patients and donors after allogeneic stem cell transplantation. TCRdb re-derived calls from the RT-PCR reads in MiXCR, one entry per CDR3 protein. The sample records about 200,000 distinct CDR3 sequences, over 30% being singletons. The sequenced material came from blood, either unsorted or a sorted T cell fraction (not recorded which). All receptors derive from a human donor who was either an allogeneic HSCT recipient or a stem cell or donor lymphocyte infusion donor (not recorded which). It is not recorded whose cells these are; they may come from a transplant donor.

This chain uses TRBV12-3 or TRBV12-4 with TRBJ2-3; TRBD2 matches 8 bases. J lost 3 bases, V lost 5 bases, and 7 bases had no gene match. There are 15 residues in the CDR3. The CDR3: CASSLPGGLTDTQYF. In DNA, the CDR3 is TGTGCCAGCAGTCTACCGGGGGGGCTAACAGATACGCAGTATTTT.

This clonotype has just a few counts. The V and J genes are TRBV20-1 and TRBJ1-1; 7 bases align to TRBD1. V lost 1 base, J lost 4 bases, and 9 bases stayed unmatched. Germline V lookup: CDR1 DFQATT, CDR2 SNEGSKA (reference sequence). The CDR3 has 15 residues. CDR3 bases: TGCAGTGCTAGAGTAACAGGGGAGAGGCCCACTGAAGCTTTCTTT. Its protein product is CSARVTGERPTEAFF.

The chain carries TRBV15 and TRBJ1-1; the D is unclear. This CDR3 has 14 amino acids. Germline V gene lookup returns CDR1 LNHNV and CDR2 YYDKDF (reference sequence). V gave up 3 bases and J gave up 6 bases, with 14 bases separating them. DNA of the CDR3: TGTGCCACCAGCAGCGGTGGCGGGAGGGCTGAAGCTTTCTTT. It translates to CATSSGGGRAEAFF.

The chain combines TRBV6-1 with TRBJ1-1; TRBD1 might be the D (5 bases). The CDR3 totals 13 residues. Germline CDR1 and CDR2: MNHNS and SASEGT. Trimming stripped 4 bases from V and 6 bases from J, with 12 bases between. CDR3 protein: CASSARGVAEAFF. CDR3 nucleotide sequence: TGTGCCAGCAGTGCTCGGGGGGTTGCTGAAGCTTTCTTT.

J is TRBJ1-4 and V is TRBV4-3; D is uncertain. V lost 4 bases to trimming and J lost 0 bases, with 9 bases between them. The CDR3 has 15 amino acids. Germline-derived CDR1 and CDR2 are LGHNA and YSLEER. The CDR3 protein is CASSLTPATNEKLFF. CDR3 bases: TGCGCCAGCAGCCTCACACCGGCAACTAATGAAAAACTGTTTTTT.

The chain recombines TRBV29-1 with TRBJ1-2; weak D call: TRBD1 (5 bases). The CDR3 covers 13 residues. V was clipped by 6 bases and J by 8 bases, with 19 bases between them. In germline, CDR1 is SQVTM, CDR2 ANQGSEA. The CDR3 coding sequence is TGCAGCGTATCGCCCCAGGGAATGAGGGGCTACACCTTC. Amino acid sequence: CSVSPQGMRGYTF.

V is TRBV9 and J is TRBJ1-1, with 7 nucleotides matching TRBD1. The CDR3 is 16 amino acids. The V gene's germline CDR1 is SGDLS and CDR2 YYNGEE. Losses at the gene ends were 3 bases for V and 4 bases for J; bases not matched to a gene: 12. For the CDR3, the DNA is TGTGCCAGCAGCGCCCGGGACAGTCTCTTGGGCACTGAAGCTTTCTTT. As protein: CASSARDSLLGTEAFF.

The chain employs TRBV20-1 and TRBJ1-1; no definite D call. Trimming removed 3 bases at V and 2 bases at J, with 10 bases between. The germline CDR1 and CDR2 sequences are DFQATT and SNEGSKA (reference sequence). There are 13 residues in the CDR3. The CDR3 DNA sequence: TGCAGTGCTAGTTGGACCCTAAACACTGAAGCTTTCTTT. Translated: CSASWTLNTEAFF.

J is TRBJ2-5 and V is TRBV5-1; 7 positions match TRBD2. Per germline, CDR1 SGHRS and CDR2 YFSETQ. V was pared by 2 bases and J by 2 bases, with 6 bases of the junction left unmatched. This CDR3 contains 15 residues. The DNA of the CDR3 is TGCGCCAGCAGCTTCCCGACTAGCTCTCAAGAGACCCAGTACTTC. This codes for CASSFPTSSQETQYF.

The CDR3: CATSSQGHQPQHF. The DNA for the CDR3 is TGTGCCACCAGCAGCCAGGGACATCAGCCCCAGCATTTT. This sequence joins TRBV15 and TRBJ1-5; weak D call: TRBD1 (5 bases). This CDR3 is built from 13 residues. The V end was cut by 3 bases, the J end by 5 bases, with 8 bases between. Germline V gives CDR1 LNHNV, CDR2 YYDKDF (reference sequence).

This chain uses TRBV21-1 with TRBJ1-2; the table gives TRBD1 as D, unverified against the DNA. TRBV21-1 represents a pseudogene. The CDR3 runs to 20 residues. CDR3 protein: CASSKDPLFWTGLANYGYTF. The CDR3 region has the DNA TGTGCCAGCAGCAAAGACCCTCTGTTTTGGACAGGCCTAGCTAACTATGGCTACACCTTC.

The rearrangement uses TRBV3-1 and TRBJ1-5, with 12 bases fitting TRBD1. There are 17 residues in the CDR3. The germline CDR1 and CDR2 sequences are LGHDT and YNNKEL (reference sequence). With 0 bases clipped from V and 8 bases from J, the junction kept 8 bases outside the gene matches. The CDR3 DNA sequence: TGTGCCAGCAGCCAAGATCCAGGGACAGGGGGCCACGAGCCCCAGCATTTT. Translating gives CASSQDPGTGGHEPQHF.

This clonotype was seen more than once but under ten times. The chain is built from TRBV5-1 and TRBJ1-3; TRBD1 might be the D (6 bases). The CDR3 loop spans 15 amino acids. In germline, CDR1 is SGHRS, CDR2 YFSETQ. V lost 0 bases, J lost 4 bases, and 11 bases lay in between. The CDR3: CASSLGHRDGNTIYF. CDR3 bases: TGCGCCAGCAGCTTGGGCCACAGGGACGGAAACACCATATATTTT.

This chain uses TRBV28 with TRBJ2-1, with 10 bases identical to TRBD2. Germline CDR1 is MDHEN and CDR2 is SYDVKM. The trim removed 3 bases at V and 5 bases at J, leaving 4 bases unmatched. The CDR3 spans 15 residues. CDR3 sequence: CASSFLAGANNEQFF. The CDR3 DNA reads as TGTGCCAGCAGTTTCCTAGCGGGGGCAAACAATGAGCAGTTCTTC.